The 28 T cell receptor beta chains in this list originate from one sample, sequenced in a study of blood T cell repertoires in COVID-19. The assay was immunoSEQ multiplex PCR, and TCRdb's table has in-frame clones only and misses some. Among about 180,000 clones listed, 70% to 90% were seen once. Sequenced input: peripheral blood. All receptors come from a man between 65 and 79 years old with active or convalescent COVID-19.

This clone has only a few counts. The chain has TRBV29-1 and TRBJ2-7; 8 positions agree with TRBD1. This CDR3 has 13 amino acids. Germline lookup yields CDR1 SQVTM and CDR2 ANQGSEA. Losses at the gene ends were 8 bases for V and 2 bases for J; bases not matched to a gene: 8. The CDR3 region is CSIGDRTTYEQYF. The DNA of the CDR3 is TGCAGCATTGGGGACAGGACCACCTACGAGCAGTACTTC.

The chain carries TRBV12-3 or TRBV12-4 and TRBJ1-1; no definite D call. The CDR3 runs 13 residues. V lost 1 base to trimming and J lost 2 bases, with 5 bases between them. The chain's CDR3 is CASSLVSNTEAFF. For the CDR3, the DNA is TGTGCCAGCAGTTTAGTTTCTAACACTGAAGCTTTCTTT.

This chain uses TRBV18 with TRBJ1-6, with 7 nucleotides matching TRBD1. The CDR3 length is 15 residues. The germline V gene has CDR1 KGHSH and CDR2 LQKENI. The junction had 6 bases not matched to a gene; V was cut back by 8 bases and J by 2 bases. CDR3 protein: CASRDRETYNSPLHF. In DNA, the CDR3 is TGTGCCAGCAGAGACAGGGAAACCTATAATTCACCCCTCCACTTT.

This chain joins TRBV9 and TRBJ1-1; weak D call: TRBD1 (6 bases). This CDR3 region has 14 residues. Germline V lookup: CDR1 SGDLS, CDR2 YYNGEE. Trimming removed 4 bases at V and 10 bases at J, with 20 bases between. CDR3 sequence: CASSPQGQTNVAFF. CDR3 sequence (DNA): TGTGCCAGCAGCCCCCAGGGACAAACTAATGTAGCTTTCTTT.

CDR3 protein: CASSLGTSSSYEQYF. The CDR3 coding sequence is TGCGCCAGCAGCTTGGGGACTTCAAGCTCCTACGAGCAGTACTTC. The chain links TRBV5-1 to TRBJ2-7; D might be TRBD2 (5 bases). Germline V lookup: CDR1 SGHRS, CDR2 YFSETQ. The V and J ends lost 0 bases and 0 bases respectively, with 10 bases between them. This CDR3 region has 15 residues.

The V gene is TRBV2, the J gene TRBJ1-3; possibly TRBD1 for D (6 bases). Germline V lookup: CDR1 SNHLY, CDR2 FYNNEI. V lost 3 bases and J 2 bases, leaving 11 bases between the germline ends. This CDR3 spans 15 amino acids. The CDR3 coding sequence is TGTGCCAGCAGTGATCGTCAGGGGACTGGAAACACCATATATTTT. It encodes CASSDRQGTGNTIYF.

CDR3 sequence: CASRNGIFNEKLFF. In nucleotides, the CDR3 is TGCGCCAGCAGGAACGGGATATTTAATGAAAAACTGTTTTTT. The rearrangement links TRBV5-1 to TRBJ1-4; D unclear. The germline V gene encodes CDR1 SGHRS and CDR2 YFSETQ. The CDR3 contains 14 residues. V gave up 5 bases and J gave up 4 bases, with 12 bases separating them.

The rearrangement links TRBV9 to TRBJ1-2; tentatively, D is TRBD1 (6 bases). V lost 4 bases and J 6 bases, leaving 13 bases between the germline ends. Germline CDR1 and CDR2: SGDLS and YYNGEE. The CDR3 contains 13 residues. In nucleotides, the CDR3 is TGTGCCAGCAGCCTAACAGGGTCGGATGGCTACACCTTC. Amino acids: CASSLTGSDGYTF.

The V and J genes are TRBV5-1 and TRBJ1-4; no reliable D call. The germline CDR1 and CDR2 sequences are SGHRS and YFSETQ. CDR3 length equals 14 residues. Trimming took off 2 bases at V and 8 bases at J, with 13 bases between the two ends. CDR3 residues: CASSFSGFDEKLFF. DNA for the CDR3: TGCGCCAGCAGCTTCTCGGGGTTCGACGAAAAACTGTTTTTT.

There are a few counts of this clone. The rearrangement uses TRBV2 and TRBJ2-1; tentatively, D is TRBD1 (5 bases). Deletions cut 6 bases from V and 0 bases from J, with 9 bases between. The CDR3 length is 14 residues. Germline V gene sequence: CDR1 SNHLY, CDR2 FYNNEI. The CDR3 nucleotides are TGTGCCAGCAGGGACAAGGGCTCCTACAATGAGCAGTTCTTC. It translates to CASRDKGSYNEQFF.

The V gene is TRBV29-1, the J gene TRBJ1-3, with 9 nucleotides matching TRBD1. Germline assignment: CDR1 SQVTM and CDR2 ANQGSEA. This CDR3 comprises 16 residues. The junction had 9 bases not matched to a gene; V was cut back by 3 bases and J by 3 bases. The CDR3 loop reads CSVEFFGQGSGNTIYF. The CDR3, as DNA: TGCAGCGTTGAGTTTTTCGGACAGGGGAGTGGAAACACCATATATTTT.

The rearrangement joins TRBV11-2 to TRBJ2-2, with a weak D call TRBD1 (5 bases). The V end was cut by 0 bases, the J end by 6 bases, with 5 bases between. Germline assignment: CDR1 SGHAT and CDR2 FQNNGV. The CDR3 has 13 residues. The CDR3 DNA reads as TGTGCCAGCAGCTTAGAAGGGGCCGGGGAGCTGTTTTTT. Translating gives CASSLEGAGELFF.

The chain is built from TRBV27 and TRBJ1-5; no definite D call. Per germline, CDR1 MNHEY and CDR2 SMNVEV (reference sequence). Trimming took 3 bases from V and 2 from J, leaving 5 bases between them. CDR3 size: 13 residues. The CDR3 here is CASSLTRNQPQHF. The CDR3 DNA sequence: TGTGCCAGCAGTTTGACACGCAATCAGCCCCAGCATTTT.

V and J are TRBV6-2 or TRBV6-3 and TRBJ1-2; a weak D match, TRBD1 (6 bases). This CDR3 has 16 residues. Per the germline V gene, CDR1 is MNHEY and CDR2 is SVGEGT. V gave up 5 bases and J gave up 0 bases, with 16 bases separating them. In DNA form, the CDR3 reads TGTGCCAGCAGTCCCTCGGACAGTGGGACTAACTATGGCTACACCTTC. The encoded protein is CASSPSDSGTNYGYTF.

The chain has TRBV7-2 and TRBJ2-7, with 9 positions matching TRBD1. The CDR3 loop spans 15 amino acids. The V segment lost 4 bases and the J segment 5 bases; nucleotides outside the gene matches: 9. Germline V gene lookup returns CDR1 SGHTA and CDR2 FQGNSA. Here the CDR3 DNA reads TGTGCCAGCAGCTCTTCGGGACAGGGAATTAACGAGCAGTACTTC. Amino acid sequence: CASSSSGQGINEQYF.

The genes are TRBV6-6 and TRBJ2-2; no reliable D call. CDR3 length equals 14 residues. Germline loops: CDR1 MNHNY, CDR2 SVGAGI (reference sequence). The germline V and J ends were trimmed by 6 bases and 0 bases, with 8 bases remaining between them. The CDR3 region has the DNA TGTGCCAGCAGGAGAGAGGCGAACACCGGGGAGCTGTTTTTT. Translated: CASRREANTGELFF.

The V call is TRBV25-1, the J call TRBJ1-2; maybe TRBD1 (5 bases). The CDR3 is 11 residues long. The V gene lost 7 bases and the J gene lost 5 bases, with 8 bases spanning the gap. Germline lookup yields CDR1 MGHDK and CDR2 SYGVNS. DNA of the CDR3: TGTGCCAGCACGGGGGTATATGGCTACACCTTC. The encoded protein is CASTGVYGYTF.

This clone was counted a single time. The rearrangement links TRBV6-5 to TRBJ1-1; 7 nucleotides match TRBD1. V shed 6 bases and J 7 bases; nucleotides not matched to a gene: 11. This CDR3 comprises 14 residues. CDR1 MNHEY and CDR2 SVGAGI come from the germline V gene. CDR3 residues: CASRPYPDRIEAFF. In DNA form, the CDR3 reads TGTGCCAGCAGGCCCTACCCGGACAGGATTGAAGCTTTCTTT.

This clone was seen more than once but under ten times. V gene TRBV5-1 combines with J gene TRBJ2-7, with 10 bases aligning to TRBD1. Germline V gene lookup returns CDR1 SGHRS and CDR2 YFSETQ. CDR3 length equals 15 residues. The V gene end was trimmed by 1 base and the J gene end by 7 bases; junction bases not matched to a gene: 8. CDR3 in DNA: TGCGCCAGCAGCTTGCGACAGGGGGCGAATGGGGAGCAGTACTTC. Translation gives CASSLRQGANGEQYF.

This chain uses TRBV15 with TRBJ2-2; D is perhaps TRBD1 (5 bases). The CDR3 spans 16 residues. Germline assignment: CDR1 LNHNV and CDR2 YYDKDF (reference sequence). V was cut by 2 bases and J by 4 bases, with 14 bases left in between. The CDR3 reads CATSRKRTSGTGELFF. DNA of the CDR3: TGTGCCACCAGCAGAAAGAGGACATCCGGCACCGGGGAGCTGTTTTTT.

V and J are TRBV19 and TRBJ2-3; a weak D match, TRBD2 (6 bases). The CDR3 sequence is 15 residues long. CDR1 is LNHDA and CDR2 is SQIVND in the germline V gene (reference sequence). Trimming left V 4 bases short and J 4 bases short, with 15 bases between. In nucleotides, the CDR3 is TGTGCCAGTAGTACTACGGGCTTAGCGGCAGATACGCAGTATTTT. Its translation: CASSTTGLAADTQYF.

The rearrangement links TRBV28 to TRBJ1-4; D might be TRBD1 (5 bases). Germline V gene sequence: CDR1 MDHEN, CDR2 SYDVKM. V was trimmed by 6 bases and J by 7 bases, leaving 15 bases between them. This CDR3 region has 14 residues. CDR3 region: CASSPGQRGEKLFF. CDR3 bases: TGTGCCAGCAGCCCCGGCCAAAGGGGTGAAAAACTGTTTTTT.

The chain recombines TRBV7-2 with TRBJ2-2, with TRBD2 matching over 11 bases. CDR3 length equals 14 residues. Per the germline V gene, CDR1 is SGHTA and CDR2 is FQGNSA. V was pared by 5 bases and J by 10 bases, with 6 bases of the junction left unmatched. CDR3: CASSVGLAVTELFF. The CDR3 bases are TGTGCCAGCAGCGTGGGACTAGCGGTCACGGAGCTGTTTTTT.

CDR3 DNA: TGTGCCAGCAGCCAAGTTCTAGCGGGACTCTACAATGAGCAGTTCTTC. Translated: CASSQVLAGLYNEQFF. The J gene is TRBJ2-1, the V gene TRBV14; TRBD2 agrees at 9 bases. Germline CDR1 and CDR2: SGHDN and FVKESK. This CDR3 region has 16 residues. V was pared by 1 base and J by 3 bases, with 4 bases of the junction left unmatched.

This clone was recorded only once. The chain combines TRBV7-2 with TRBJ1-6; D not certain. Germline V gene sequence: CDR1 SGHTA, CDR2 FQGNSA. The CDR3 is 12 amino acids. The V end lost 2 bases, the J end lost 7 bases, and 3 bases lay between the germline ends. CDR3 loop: CASSLQNSPLHF. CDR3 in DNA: TGTGCCAGCAGCTTACAAAATTCACCCCTCCACTTT.

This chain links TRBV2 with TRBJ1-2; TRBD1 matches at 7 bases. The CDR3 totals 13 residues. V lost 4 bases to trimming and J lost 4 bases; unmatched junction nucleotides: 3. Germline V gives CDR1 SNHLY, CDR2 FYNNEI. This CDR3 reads CASSVDRVYGYTF. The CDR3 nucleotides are TGTGCCAGCAGTGTCGACAGGGTCTATGGCTACACCTTC. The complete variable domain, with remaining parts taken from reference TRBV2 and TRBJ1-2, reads EPEVTQTPSHQVTQMGQEVILRCVPISNHLYFYWYRQILGQKVEFLVSFYNNEISEKSEIFDDQFSVERPDGSNFTLKIRSTKLEDSAMYFCASSVDRVYGYTFGSGTRLTVV.

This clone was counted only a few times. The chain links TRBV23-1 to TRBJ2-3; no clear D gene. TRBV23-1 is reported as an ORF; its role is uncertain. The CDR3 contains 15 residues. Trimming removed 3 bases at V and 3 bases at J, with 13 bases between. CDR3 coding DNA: TGCGCCAGCAGTCATGCCCCCCTGAGTACAGATACGCAGTATTTT. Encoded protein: CASSHAPLSTDTQYF.

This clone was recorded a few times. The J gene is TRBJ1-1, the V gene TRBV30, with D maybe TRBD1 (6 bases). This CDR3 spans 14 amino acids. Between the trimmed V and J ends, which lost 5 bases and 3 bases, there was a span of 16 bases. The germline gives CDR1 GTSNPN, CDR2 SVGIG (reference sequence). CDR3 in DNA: TGTGCCTGGTGTAGAGGGGGTTTTTACACTGAAGCTTTCTTT. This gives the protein CAWCRGGFYTEAFF.